This TCR beta chain was documented in a study of T-cell reconstitution after alpha-beta-depleted transplantation in children. Study-wide results and limits: After transplant, at about two months, alpha-beta T cells were reportedly derived from several hundred expanded graft clones. After one year, T-cell counts and TCRbeta diversity mostly came from new T cells.

The CDR3 length is 14 residues. Germline V gene lookup returns CDR1 SQVTM and CDR2 ANQGSEA. Losses at the gene ends were 4 bases for V and 2 bases for J; bases not matched to a gene: 8. Preparation of the TCRbeta library used unique molecular identifiers. TCRdb re-called the PCR reads through MiXCR, storing one row per CDR3 protein. The data hold some 140,000 distinct CDR3 sequences, with around a tenth observed a single time. This clonotype has a handful of counts. Its antigen is not identified. Specimen: PBMCs, mostly from graft donor cells, collected 180 days after TCRalphabeta/CD19-depleted stem cell transplant. The chain employs TRBV29-1 and TRBJ2-7, with TRBD2 identical over 7 bases. The sequence was collected from a girl under three years old who had a stem cell transplant for combined immunodeficiency, so the T cells may come from the graft donor. Here the CDR3 reads CSVAGGWSPYEQYF. The CDR3 DNA reads as TGCAGCGTTGCGGGGGGATGGAGTCCCTACGAGCAGTACTTC.